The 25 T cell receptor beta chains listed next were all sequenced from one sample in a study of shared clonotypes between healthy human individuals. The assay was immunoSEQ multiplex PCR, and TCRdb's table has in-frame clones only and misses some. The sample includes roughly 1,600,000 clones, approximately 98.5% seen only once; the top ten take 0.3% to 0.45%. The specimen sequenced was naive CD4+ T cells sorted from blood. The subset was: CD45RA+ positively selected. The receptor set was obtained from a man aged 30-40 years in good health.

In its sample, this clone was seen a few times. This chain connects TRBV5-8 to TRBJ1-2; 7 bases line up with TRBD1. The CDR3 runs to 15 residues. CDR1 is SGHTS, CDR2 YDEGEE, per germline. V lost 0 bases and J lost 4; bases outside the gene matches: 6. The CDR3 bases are TGTGCCAGCAGCTTGGGACAGGGAGGTATCTATGGCTACACCTTC. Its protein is CASSLGQGGIYGYTF.

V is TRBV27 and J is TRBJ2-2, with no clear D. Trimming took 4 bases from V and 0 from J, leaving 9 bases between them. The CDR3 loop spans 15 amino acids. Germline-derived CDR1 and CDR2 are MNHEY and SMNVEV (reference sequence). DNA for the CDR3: TGTGCCAGCAGTTCAATCCGGACGAACACCGGGGAGCTGTTTTTT. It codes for CASSSIRTNTGELFF.

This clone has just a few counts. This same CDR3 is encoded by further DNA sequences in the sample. The CDR3 loop reads CATSREGQGYEQYF. In DNA, the CDR3 is TGTGCCACCAGCAGAGAAGGACAGGGCTACGAGCAGTACTTC. The chain uses TRBV15 and TRBJ2-7, with 8 bases aligning to TRBD1. The CDR3 runs 14 residues. From germline, CDR1 is LNHNV and CDR2 YYDKDF (reference sequence). V shed 0 bases and J 3 bases; nucleotides not matched to a gene: 1.

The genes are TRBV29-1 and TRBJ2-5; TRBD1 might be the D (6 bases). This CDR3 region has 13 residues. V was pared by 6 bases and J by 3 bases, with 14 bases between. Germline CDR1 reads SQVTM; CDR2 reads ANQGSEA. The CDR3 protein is CSVPGQNEETQYF. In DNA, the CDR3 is TGCAGCGTACCCGGACAGAACGAAGAGACCCAGTACTTC.

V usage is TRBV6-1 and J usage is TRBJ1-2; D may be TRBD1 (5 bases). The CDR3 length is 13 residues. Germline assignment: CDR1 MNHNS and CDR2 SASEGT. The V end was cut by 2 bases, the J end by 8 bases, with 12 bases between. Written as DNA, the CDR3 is TGTGCCAGCAGTGAAATCCAGGGCGGCGGCTACACCTTC. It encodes CASSEIQGGGYTF.

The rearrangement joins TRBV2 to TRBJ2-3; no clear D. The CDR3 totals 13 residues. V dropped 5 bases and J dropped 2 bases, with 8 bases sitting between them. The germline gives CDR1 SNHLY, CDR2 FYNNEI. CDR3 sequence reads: CASSPQSTDTQYF. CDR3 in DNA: TGTGCCAGCAGTCCCCAGTCCACAGATACGCAGTATTTT.

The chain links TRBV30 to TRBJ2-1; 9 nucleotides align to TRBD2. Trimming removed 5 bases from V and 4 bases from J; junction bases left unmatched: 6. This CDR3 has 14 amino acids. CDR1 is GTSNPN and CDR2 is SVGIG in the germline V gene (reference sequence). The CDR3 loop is CAWWREGRYNEQFF. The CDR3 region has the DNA TGTGCCTGGTGGCGGGAGGGCCGGTACAATGAGCAGTTCTTC.

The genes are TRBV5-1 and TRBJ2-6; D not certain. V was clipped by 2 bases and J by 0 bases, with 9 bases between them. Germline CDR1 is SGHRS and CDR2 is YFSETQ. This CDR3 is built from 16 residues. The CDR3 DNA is TGCGCCAGCAGCTTCCTAAGTGCCTCTGGGGCCAACGTCCTGACTTTC. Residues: CASSFLSASGANVLTF.

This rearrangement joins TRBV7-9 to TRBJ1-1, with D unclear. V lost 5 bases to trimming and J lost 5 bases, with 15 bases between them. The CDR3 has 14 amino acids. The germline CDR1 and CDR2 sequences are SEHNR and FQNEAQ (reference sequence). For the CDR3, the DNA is TGTGCCAGCAGCCTTGGGCGACATTCGACTGAAGCTTTCTTT. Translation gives CASSLGRHSTEAFF.

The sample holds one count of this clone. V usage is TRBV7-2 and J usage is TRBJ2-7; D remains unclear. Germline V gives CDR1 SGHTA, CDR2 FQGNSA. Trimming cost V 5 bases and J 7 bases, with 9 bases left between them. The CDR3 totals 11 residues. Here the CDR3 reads CASSHLGEQYF. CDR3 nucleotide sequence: TGTGCCAGCAGCCACCTAGGGGAGCAGTACTTC.

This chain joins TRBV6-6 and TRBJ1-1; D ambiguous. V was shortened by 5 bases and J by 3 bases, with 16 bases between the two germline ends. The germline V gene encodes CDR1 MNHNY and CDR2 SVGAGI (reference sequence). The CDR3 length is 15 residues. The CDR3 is CASSTRGGWDTEAFF. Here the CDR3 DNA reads TGTGCCAGCAGTACTCGGGGTGGATGGGACACTGAAGCTTTCTTT.

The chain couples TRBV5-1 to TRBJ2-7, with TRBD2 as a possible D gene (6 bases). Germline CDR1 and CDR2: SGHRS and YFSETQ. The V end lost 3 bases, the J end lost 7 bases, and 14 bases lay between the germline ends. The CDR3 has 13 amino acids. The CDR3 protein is CASSSSGEVEQYF. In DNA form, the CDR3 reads TGCGCCAGCAGCTCCTCGGGGGAGGTTGAGCAGTACTTC.

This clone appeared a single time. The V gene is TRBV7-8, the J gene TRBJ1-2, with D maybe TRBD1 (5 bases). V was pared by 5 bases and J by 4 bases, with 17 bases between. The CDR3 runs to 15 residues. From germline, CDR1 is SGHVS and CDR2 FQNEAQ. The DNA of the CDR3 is TGTGCCAGCAGCATCTCCCTTCCGGGGGTCTATGGCTACACCTTC. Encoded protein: CASSISLPGVYGYTF.

CDR3 sequence: CASSSQVNQPQHF. CDR3 DNA sequence: TGTGCCAGCAGTTCACAGGTGAATCAGCCCCAGCATTTT. This chain joins TRBV28 and TRBJ1-5, with D possibly TRBD1 on 5 matching bases. CDR1 and CDR2 (germline): MDHEN, SYDVKM. V shed 4 bases and J shed 4 bases, with 8 bases lying between them. The CDR3 length is 13 residues. Full variable domain (missing parts from reference TRBV28 and TRBJ1-5): DVKVTQSSRYLVKRTGEKVFLECVQDMDHENMFWYRQDPGLGLRLIYFSYDVKMKEKGDIPEGYSVSREKKERFSLILESASTNQTSMYLCASSSQVNQPQHFGDGTRLSIL.

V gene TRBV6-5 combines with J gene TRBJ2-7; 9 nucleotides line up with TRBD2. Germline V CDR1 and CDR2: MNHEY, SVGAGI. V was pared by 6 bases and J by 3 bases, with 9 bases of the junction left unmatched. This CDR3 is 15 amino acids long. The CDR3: CASRPLVAGVYEQYF. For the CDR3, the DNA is TGTGCCAGCAGGCCCTTGGTAGCGGGAGTCTACGAGCAGTACTTC.

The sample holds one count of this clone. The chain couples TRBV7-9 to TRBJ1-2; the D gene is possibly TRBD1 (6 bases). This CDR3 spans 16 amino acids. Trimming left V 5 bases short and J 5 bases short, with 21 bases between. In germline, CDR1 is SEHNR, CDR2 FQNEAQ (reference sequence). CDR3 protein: CASSRMGRGAAYGYTF. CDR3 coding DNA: TGTGCCAGCAGCCGTATGGGCAGGGGCGCAGCTTATGGCTACACCTTC.

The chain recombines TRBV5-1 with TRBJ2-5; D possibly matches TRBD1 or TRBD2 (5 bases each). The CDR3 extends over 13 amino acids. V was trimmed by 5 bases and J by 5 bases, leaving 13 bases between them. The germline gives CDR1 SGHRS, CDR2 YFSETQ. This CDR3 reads CASSIGGGETQYF. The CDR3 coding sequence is TGCGCCAGCAGTATTGGGGGTGGGGAGACCCAGTACTTC.

CDR3 in amino acids: CASSPYFGTGANNEQFF. The DNA for the CDR3 is TGTGCCAGCAGCCCGTATTTTGGGACAGGGGCGAACAATGAGCAGTTCTTC. The chain is built from TRBV7-9 and TRBJ2-1; 10 positions match TRBD1. Losses at the gene ends were 5 bases for V and 5 bases for J; bases not matched to a gene: 12. This CDR3 is 17 amino acids long. Germline V gives CDR1 SEHNR, CDR2 FQNEAQ (reference sequence).

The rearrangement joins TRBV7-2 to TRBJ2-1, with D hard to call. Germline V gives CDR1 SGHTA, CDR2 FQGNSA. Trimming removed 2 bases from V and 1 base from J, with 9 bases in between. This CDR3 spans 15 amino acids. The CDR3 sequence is CASSLRAVSYNEQFF. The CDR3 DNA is TGTGCCAGCAGCTTAAGGGCGGTTTCCTACAATGAGCAGTTCTTC.

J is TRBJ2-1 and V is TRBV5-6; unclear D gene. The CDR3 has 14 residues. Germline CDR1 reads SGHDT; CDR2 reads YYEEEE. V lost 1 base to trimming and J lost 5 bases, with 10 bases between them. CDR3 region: CASSLRFLNNEQFF. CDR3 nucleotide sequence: TGTGCCAGCAGCTTGCGTTTCCTCAACAATGAGCAGTTCTTC.

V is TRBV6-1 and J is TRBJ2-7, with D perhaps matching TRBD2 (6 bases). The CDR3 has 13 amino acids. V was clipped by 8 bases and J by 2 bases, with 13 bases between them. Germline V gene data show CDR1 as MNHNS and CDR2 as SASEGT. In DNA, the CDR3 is TGTGCCAGCCTCAGCGGGCTTGCCTACGAGCAGTACTTC. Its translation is CASLSGLAYEQYF.

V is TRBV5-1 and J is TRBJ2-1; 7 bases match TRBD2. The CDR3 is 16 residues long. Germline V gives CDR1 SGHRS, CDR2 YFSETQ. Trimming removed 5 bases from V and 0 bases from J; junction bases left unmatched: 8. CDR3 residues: CASSPRGGGSYNEQFF. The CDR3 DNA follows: TGCGCCAGCAGTCCTCGGGGCGGGGGCTCCTACAATGAGCAGTTCTTC.

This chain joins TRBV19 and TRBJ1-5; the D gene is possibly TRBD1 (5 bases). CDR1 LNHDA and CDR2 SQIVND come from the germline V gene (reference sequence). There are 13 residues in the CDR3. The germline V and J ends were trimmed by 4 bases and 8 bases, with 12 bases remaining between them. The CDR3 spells CASSTQGGKPQHF. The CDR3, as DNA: TGTGCCAGTAGTACCCAGGGTGGCAAGCCCCAGCATTTT.

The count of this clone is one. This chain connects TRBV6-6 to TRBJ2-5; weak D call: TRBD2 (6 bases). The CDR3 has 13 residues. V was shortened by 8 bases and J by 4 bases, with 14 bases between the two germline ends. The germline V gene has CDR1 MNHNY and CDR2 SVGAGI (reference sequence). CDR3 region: CASRLLGGETQYF. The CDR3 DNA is TGTGCCAGCCGACTCTTGGGGGGAGAGACCCAGTACTTC.

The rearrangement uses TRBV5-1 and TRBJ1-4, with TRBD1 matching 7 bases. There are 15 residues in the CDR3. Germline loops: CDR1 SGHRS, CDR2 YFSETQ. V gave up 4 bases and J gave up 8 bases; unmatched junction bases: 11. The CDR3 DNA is TGCGCCAGCAGCGAAACACACAGGGGTGGGGAAAAACTGTTTTTT. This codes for CASSETHRGGEKLFF.